The present entry profiles one TCR beta chain with its context. Its specificity is unknown. The source of the sample is a study of graft-versus-host responses after intestinal transplantation. Across the study: Multivisceral, liver-intestinal, or isolated intestinal grafts were transplanted into recipients. Induction using anti-thymocyte globulin, followed by tacrolimus and steroids for two to four years, was given to all recipients. Broader study findings: GvH clonotypes were identified within recipient marrow, with a subset emerging first in ileum or blood. After transplant, early declines in HvG clones were associated with peak levels of circulating GvH clones.

TCRdb's copy holds only in-frame clones and misses some; the assay was immunoSEQ multiplex PCR. This table holds about 98,000 clones, about 82% found once. Germline values: CDR1 LGHNA, CDR2 YNFKEQ. Trimming removed 5 bases at V and 4 bases at J, with 12 bases between. This CDR3 contains 14 residues. The chain has TRBV4-2 and TRBJ1-3; TRBD1 is a possible D gene (5 bases). The receptor was derived from a human patient who received an intestinal transplant, so some T cells may come from the graft donor. The specimen was PBMCs, collected 255 days after intestinal transplant. The CDR3 sequence is CASSLPGGGNTIYF. CDR3 sequence (DNA): TGTGCCAGCAGCTTACCTGGGGGGGGAAACACCATATATTTT.